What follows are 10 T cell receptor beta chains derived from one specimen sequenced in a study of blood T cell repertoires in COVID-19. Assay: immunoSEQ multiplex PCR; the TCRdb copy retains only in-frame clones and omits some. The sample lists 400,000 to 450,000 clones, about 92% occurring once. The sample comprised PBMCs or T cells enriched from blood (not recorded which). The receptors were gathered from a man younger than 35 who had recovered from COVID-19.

This CDR3 reads CASSNRDSFIENYGYTF. CDR3 DNA: TGTGCCAGCTCAAACCGGGACAGTTTTATCGAAAACTATGGCTACACCTTC. This sequence joins TRBV18 and TRBJ1-2, with 7 bases identical to TRBD1. Germline CDR1 and CDR2: KGHSH and LQKENI. The CDR3 runs 17 residues. V shed 5 bases, J shed 2 bases, and the junction held 14 bases outside the gene matches.

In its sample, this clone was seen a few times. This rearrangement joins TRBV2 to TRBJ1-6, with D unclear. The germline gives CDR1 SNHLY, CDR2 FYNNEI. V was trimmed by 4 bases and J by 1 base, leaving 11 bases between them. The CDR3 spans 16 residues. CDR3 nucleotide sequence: TGTGCCAGCAGTGCGGAGTCGGGATCCTATAATTCACCCCTCCACTTT. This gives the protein CASSAESGSYNSPLHF.

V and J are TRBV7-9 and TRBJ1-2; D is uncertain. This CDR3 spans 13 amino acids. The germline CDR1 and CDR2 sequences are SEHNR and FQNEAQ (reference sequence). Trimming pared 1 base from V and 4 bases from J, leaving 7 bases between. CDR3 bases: TGTGCCAGCAGCTTAGATGGGCCCTATGGCTACACCTTC. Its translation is CASSLDGPYGYTF. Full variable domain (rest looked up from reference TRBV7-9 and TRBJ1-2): DTGVSQNPRHKITKRGQNVTFRCDPISEHNRLYWYRQTLGQGPEFLTYFQNEAQLEKSRLLSDRFSAERPKGSFSTLEIQRTEQGDSAMYLCASSLDGPYGYTFGSGTRLTVV.

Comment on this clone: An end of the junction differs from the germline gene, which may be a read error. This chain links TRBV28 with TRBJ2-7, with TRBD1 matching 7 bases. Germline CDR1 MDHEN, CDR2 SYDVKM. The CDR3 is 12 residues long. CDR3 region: CASSLPGTALNF. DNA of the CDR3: TGTGCCAGCAGTTTACCCGGGACAGCCCTGAACTTC. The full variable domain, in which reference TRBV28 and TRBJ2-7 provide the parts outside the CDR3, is DVKVTQSSRYLVKRTGEKVFLECVQDMDHENMFWYRQDPGLGLRLIYFSYDVKMKEKGDIPEGYSVSREKKERFSLILESASTNQTSMYLCASSLPGTALNFGPGTRLTVT.

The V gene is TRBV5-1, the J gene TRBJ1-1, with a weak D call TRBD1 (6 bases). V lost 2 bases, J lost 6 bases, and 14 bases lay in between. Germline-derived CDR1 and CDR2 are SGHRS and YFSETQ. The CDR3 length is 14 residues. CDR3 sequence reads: CASSFEGVGAEAFF. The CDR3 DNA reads TGCGCCAGCAGCTTTGAGGGGGTTGGGGCTGAAGCTTTCTTT.

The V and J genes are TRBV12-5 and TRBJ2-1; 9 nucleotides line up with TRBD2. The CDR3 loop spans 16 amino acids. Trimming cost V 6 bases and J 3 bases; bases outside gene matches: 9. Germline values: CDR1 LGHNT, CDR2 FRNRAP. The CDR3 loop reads CASGDTSGLHYNEQFF. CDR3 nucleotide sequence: TGTGCTAGTGGCGACACTAGCGGGCTTCACTACAATGAGCAGTTCTTC.

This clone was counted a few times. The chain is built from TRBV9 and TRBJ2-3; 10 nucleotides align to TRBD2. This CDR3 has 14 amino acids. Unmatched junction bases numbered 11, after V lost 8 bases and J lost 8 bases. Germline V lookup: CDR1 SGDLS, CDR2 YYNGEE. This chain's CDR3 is CASGTSGVEGTQYF. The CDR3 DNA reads TGTGCCAGTGGTACTAGCGGGGTAGAGGGTACGCAGTATTTT.

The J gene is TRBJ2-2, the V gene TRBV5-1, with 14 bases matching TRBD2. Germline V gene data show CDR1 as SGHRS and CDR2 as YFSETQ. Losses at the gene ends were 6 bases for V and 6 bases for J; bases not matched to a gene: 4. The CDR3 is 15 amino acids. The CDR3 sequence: CASTGLAGVAGELFF. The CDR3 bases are TGCGCCAGCACGGGACTAGCGGGAGTGGCCGGGGAGCTGTTTTTT.

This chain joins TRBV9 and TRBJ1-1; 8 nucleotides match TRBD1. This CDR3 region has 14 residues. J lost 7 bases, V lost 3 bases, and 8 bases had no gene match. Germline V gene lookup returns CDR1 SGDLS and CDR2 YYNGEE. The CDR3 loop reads CASSASQGAGEAFF. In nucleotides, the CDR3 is TGTGCCAGCAGCGCGTCCCAGGGGGCTGGTGAAGCTTTCTTT.

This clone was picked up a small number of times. This CDR3 is CASSELRSSNEKLFF. Here the CDR3 DNA reads TGTGCCAGCAGTGAGCTAAGGAGCTCTAATGAAAAACTGTTTTTT. The chain employs TRBV6-1 and TRBJ1-4; D unresolved. There are 15 residues in the CDR3. Trimming removed 3 bases from V and 3 bases from J, with 11 bases in between. The germline CDR1 and CDR2 sequences are MNHNS and SASEGT.